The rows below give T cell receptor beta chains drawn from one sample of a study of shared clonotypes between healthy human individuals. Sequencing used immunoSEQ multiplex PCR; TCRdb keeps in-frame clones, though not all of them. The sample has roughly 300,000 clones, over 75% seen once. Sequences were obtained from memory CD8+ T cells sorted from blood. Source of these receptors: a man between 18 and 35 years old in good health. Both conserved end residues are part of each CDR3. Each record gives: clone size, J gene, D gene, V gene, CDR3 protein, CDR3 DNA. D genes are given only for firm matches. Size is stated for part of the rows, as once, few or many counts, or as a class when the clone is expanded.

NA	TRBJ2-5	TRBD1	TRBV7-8	CASSSGTDLQETQYF	TGTGCCAGCAGCTCCGGGACAGATCTCCAAGAGACCCAGTACTTC
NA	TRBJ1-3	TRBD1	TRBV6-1	CASSERRGDRGLNSGNTIYF	TGTGCCAGCAGTGAAAGACGAGGGGACAGGGGGCTTAACTCTGGAAACACCATATATTTT
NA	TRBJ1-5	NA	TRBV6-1	CASSDWDPNQPQHF	TGTGCCAGCAGTGATTGGGACCCTAATCAGCCCCAGCATTTT
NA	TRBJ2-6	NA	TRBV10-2	CASSVDRYSGANVLTF	TGCGCCAGCAGCGTTGACAGATACTCTGGGGCCAACGTCCTGACTTTC
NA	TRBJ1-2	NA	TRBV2	CASSGSDLVVYGYTF	TGTGCCAGCAGTGGAAGCGATTTGGTAGTTTATGGCTACACCTTC
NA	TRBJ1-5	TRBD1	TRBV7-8	CASSTPGTEIDQPQHF	TGTGCCAGCAGTACCCCCGGGACAGAAATCGATCAGCCCCAGCATTTT
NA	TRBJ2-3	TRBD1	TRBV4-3	CASSQGQGAVDTQYF	TGCGCCAGCAGCCAGGGACAGGGGGCTGTAGATACGCAGTATTTT
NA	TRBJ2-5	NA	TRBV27	CASSVDWQETQYF	TGTGCCAGCAGTGTGGACTGGCAAGAGACCCAGTACTTC
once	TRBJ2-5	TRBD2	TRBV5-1	CASSSGLAGGPQWETQYF	TGCGCCAGCAGCTCTGGACTAGCGGGAGGGCCTCAATGGGAGACCCAGTACTTC
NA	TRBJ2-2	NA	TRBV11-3	CASSLDRAGELFF	TGTGCCAGCAGCTTAGACAGGGCCGGGGAGCTGTTTTTT
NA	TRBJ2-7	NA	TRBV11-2	CASSFPGHGEDLYEQYF	TGTGCCAGCAGCTTCCCGGGCCACGGGGAAGATCTCTACGAGCAGTACTTC
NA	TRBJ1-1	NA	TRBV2	CASLNGRSGTEAFF	TGTGCCAGCCTAAACGGGCGTTCGGGGACTGAAGCTTTCTTT
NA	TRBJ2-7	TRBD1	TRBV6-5	CASSAYGTVYEQYF	TGTGCCAGCAGTGCCTACGGGACAGTCTACGAGCAGTACTTC
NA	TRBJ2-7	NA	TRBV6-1	CASSEVGGASREQYF	TGTGCCAGCAGTGAAGTTGGGGGCGCCAGTCGCGAGCAGTACTTC
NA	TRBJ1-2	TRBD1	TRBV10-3	CAISDDRGSLFYGYTF	TGTGCCATCAGTGACGACAGGGGGTCCCTGTTCTATGGCTACACCTTC
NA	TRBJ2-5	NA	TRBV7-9	CASSLNGPIGETQYF	TGTGCCAGCAGCTTAAACGGGCCAATTGGGGAGACCCAGTACTTC
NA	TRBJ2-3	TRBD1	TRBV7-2	CASSLRGQATDTQYF	TGTGCCAGCAGCTTACGGGGACAGGCCACAGATACGCAGTATTTT
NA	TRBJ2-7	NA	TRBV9	CASSVDDTPYEQYF	TGTGCCAGCAGCGTAGATGACACCCCCTACGAGCAGTACTTC
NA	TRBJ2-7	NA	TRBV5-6	CASSFQYLYEQYF	TGTGCCAGCAGCTTCCAGTATCTCTACGAGCAGTACTTC
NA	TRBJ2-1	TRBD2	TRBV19	CASSIDNGGTSYNEQFF	TGTGCCAGTAGTATAGATAACGGGGGGACCTCCTACAATGAGCAGTTCTTC
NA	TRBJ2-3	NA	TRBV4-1	CASSQVQGRDTQYF	TGCGCCAGCAGCCAAGTACAGGGTAGGGATACGCAGTATTTT
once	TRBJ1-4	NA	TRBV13	CASSSEGGGDEKLFF	TGTGCCAGCAGCTCAGAGGGAGGGGGAGATGAAAAACTGTTTTTT